These T cell receptor beta chains were read from a single sample in a study of blood T cell repertoires in COVID-19. Profiling relied on immunoSEQ multiplex PCR, and the TCRdb table lists in-frame clones only, not all of them. Of 250,000 or so clones in the sample, 86% were seen once. The specimen was peripheral blood. Receptors were obtained from a man aged 30-40 years with active or convalescent COVID-19. Both conserved end residues are part of each CDR3. D genes are given only for firm matches. Clone size is given for some rows only: seen once, a few or many times, or a class if the clone is expanded.

v_call	d_call	clone_size	j_call	cdr3_aa	cdr3_nt
TRBV21-1	-	-	TRBJ1-6	CASSNGEGPLHF	TGTGCCAGCAGCAACGGGGAAGGGCCCCTCCACTTT
TRBV18	-	-	TRBJ2-7	CASSPEGYEQYF	TGTGCCAGCTCACCTGAGGGCTACGAGCAGTACTTC
TRBV6-4	-	once	TRBJ1-4	CASRRVAGGEKLFF	TGTGCCAGCAGGAGGGTTGCCGGAGGTGAAAAACTGTTTTTT
TRBV11-2	-	-	TRBJ2-1	CASSLAPGNEQFF	TGTGCCAGCAGCTTAGCTCCAGGCAATGAGCAGTTCTTC
TRBV7-3	-	-	TRBJ2-1	CASSDLSFF	TGTGCCAGCAGCGACCTTAGCTTCTTC
TRBV9	TRBD2	-	TRBJ2-5	CASSVAERLAGGQETQYF	TGTGCCAGCAGCGTAGCCGAAAGACTAGCGGGGGGACAAGAGACCCAGTACTTC
TRBV21-1	-	-	TRBJ1-1	CASMGRNTEAFF	TGTGCCAGCATGGGGAGGAACACTGAAGCTTTCTTT
TRBV5-6	-	-	TRBJ1-5	CASSYSSQGSNQPQHF	TGTGCCAGCAGTTATTCGTCTCAGGGGTCCAATCAGCCCCAGCATTTT
TRBV19	-	-	TRBJ2-1	CASSMGRDYEQFF	TGTGCCAGTAGTATGGGTAGGGACTATGAGCAGTTCTTC
TRBV20-1	-	-	TRBJ2-7	CSASSRVGTYEQYF	TGCAGTGCTAGTTCGAGGGTTGGGACCTACGAGCAGTACTTC
TRBV5-4	TRBD1	-	TRBJ1-1	CASSLDWTGGDTEAFF	TGTGCCAGCAGCTTGGATTGGACAGGCGGTGACACTGAAGCTTTCTTT
TRBV19	-	-	TRBJ1-1	CASTVRSNTEAFF	TGTGCCAGTACAGTCAGATCGAACACTGAAGCTTTCTTT
TRBV11-3	-	-	TRBJ1-6	CASSFTWQNNSPLHF	TGTGCCAGCAGTTTCACATGGCAGAATAATTCACCCCTCCACTTT
TRBV11-2	-	-	TRBJ1-6	CASSLDRYSPLHF	TGTGCCAGCAGCTTAGACAGATATTCACCCCTCCACTTT
TRBV5-1	TRBD1	-	TRBJ2-7	CASSSGPGQGDEQYF	TGCGCCAGCAGCTCGGGACCGGGACAGGGGGACGAGCAGTACTTC
TRBV19	-	-	TRBJ2-1	CATTPPGDGNEQFF	TGTGCCACTACCCCCCCAGGGGATGGCAATGAGCAGTTCTTC
TRBV30	TRBD1	few	TRBJ1-3	CACYRGRIGNTIYF	TGTGCCTGCTACAGGGGTCGAATTGGAAACACCATATATTTT
TRBV5-6	TRBD1	-	TRBJ1-1	CASSFRTGSAFF	TGTGCCAGCAGCTTTCGGACAGGGTCTGCTTTCTTT
TRBV2	TRBD2	few	TRBJ2-3	CASSVPSGGQYF	TGTGCCAGCAGTGTGCCTAGCGGGGGGCAGTATTTT
TRBV5-1	-	-	TRBJ1-4	CASRGTTNEKLFF	TGCGCCAGCCGAGGGACAACTAATGAAAAACTGTTTTTT
TRBV19	TRBD1	-	TRBJ2-7	CASSQGARYEQYF	TGTGCCAGTAGTCAGGGGGCCAGGTACGAGCAGTACTTC
TRBV7-9	-	-	TRBJ1-4	CASSSTQDEKLFF	TGTGCCAGCAGCTCGACACAAGACGAAAAACTGTTTTTT
TRBV19	-	-	TRBJ1-2	CASSKPGFGYTF	TGTGCCAGTTCCAAACCCGGGTTTGGCTACACCTTC
TRBV10-3	-	-	TRBJ2-1	CAIEVSGEQFF	TGTGCCATCGAGGTGTCGGGGGAGCAGTTCTTC
TRBV15	TRBD1	-	TRBJ1-4	CATSAEQGINEKLFF	TGTGCCACCAGTGCAGAACAGGGGATTAATGAAAAACTGTTTTTT
TRBV7-2	-	-	TRBJ1-1	CASSLSRETEAFF	TGTGCCAGCAGCTTATCACGGGAGACTGAAGCTTTCTTT
TRBV5-1	TRBD1	-	TRBJ1-6	CASRRTGYGDSPLHF	TGCGCCAGCAGACGGACAGGGTACGGAGATTCACCCCTCCACTTT
TRBV3-1/TRBV3-2	TRBD2	-	TRBJ2-1	CASSQSGGIYNEQFF	TGTGCCAGCAGCCAGAGCGGGGGCATCTACAATGAGCAGTTCTTC
TRBV21-1	-	-	TRBJ1-1	CASTGSMGYNEAFF	TGTGCCAGCACCGGGAGCATGGGTTACAATGAAGCTTTCTTT
TRBV7-9	-	once	TRBJ2-1	CASSSPGGGEQFF	TGTGCCAGCAGCTCTCCGGGGGGCGGTGAGCAGTTCTTC
TRBV18	-	once	TRBJ2-1	CASSGPRGGEQFF	TGTGCCAGCTCCGGCCCTCGGGGAGGTGAGCAGTTCTTC
TRBV6-5	-	once	TRBJ2-7	CASSRLQGFYEQYF	TGTGCCAGCAGTCGACTCCAGGGATTCTACGAGCAGTACTTC